The 27 T cell receptor beta chains listed next were all sequenced from one sample in a study of blood T cell repertoires in COVID-19. The repertoire was sequenced with immunoSEQ multiplex PCR; TCRdb's copy has only in-frame clones and lacks some. The table has nearly 250,000 clones, roughly 86% seen once; the top ten hold about 1.7%. The sample was peripheral blood. Source of these receptors: a woman aged 60 to 75 who had recovered from COVID-19.

V and J are TRBV29-1 and TRBJ2-7; a possible D gene is TRBD2 (6 bases). Germline V gene data show CDR1 as SQVTM and CDR2 as ANQGSEA. CDR3 length: 11 residues. Trimming cost V 4 bases and J 9 bases, with 13 bases left between them. For the CDR3, the DNA is TGCAGCGTTGCTACGGGGGAAGGGCAGTACTTC. Translating it yields CSVATGEGQYF.

The chain couples TRBV6-6 to TRBJ2-5, with 8 bases lining up with TRBD2. The CDR3 consists of 15 residues. Germline CDR1 reads MNHNY; CDR2 reads SVGAGI (reference sequence). Trimming at V came to 5 bases and at J to 4 bases, leaving 9 bases not matched to a gene. The CDR3 spells CASSPSGTSVETQYF. Written as DNA, the CDR3 is TGTGCCAGCAGTCCCTCCGGGACTAGTGTAGAGACCCAGTACTTC.

In this sample, this clone turned up many times. The CDR3 here is CATKTGEISRSYNEQFF. CDR3 nucleotide sequence: TGTGCCACCAAGACAGGGGAGATTAGCAGGTCCTACAATGAGCAGTTCTTC. The chain carries TRBV28 and TRBJ2-1; 8 bases are a match to TRBD1. This CDR3 is 17 amino acids long. Per germline, CDR1 MDHEN and CDR2 SYDVKM. V lost 10 bases and J lost 1; bases outside the gene matches: 15. Drawing the rest from reference TRBV28 and TRBJ2-1, the complete variable domain is DVKVTQSSRYLVKRTGEKVFLECVQDMDHENMFWYRQDPGLGLRLIYFSYDVKMKEKGDIPEGYSVSREKKERFSLILESASTNQTSMYLCATKTGEISRSYNEQFFGPGTRLTVL.

This clone has a single count. This chain connects TRBV7-9 to TRBJ1-2, with TRBD1 matching 7 bases. This CDR3 region has 14 residues. Losses at the gene ends were 1 base for V and 8 bases for J; bases not matched to a gene: 7. From germline, CDR1 is SEHNR and CDR2 FQNEAQ (reference sequence). The CDR3 sequence: CASSLDWQGGGYTF. In nucleotides, the CDR3 is TGTGCCAGCAGCTTAGATTGGCAGGGGGGAGGCTACACCTTC.

The rearrangement links TRBV9 to TRBJ2-3; D not resolved. V was shortened by 7 bases and J by 2 bases, with 11 bases between the two germline ends. CDR1 is SGDLS and CDR2 is YYNGEE in the germline V gene. The CDR3 contains 13 residues. CDR3: CASGIELTDTQYF. CDR3 nucleotides: TGTGCCAGCGGTATAGAGCTCACAGATACGCAGTATTTT.

J is TRBJ1-2 and V is TRBV6-5; 7 bases agree with TRBD1. The CDR3 is made up of 13 amino acids. V shed 10 bases, J shed 3 bases, and the junction held 8 bases outside the gene matches. Germline V lookup: CDR1 MNHEY, CDR2 SVGAGI. CDR3 sequence reads: CATTDRPYYGYTF. CDR3 sequence (DNA): TGTGCCACCACGGACAGGCCGTACTATGGCTACACCTTC.

The chain employs TRBV6-5 and TRBJ1-3, with 7 bases that match TRBD1. In germline, CDR1 is MNHEY, CDR2 SVGAGI. Trimming removed 5 bases from V and 4 bases from J; junction bases left unmatched: 8. The CDR3 is 15 residues long. For the CDR3, the DNA is TGTGCCAGCAGTACAACCAGGGGGGAAGGAAACACCATATATTTT. Translated: CASSTTRGEGNTIYF.

This clone was found a few times. The genes are TRBV6-5 and TRBJ2-7; the D gene is possibly TRBD2 (5 bases). The CDR3 sequence is 14 residues long. CDR1 and CDR2 (germline): MNHEY, SVGAGI. With 6 bases removed from V and 0 bases from J, the gap between germline ends came to 12 bases. CDR3 amino acids: CASRVTGSSYEQYF. CDR3 DNA sequence: TGTGCCAGCAGGGTGACGGGAAGCTCCTACGAGCAGTACTTC.

The chain recombines TRBV11-3 with TRBJ2-2, with D perhaps TRBD1 (6 bases). V was shortened by 3 bases and J by 0 bases, with 8 bases between the two germline ends. CDR3 length equals 15 residues. The V gene's germline CDR1 is SGHNT and CDR2 YENEEA. In nucleotides, the CDR3 is TGTGCCAGCAGCTTGGGACAAACGAACACCGGGGAGCTGTTTTTT. It encodes CASSLGQTNTGELFF.

The V and J genes are TRBV3-1 (or the pseudogene TRBV3-2) and TRBJ1-5; D is possibly TRBD1 (6 bases). Germline V gene lookup returns CDR1 LGHDT and CDR2 YNNKEL (reference sequence). The CDR3 contains 15 residues. V was cut by 3 bases and J by 2 bases, with 11 bases left in between. CDR3 region: CASSHQGLGNQPQHF. The CDR3 coding sequence is TGTGCCAGCAGCCATCAGGGGCTGGGCAATCAGCCCCAGCATTTT.

The rearrangement uses TRBV18 and TRBJ1-1; 10 bases are shared with TRBD1. J gave up 6 bases and V 3 bases, and 7 bases lay outside the gene matches. CDR1 and CDR2 from the germline V gene are KGHSH and LQKENI. The length of the CDR3 is 15 residues. The CDR3 protein is CASSPQRQGASEAFF. For the CDR3, the DNA is TGTGCCAGCTCACCCCAACGACAGGGGGCATCTGAAGCTTTCTTT. Complete variable domain (other parts from reference TRBV18 and TRBJ1-1): NAGVMQNPRHLVRRRGQEARLRCSPMKGHSHVYWYRQLPEEGLKFMVYLQKENIIDESGMPKERFSAEFPKEGPSILRIQQVVRGDSAAYFCASSPQRQGASEAFFGQGTRLTVV.

The chain has TRBV6-5 and TRBJ2-1, with 12 nucleotides matching TRBD2. The V gene end was trimmed by 4 bases and the J gene end by 4 bases; junction bases not matched to a gene: 5. Germline values: CDR1 MNHEY, CDR2 SVGAGI. The CDR3 is 16 residues long. For the CDR3, the DNA is TGTGCCAGCAGTTCTCAAACTAGCGGGGGGTACAATGAGCAGTTCTTC. Residues: CASSSQTSGGYNEQFF.

This clone was picked up one time. The chain joins TRBV10-3 to TRBJ2-7, with D maybe TRBD2 (5 bases). V was shortened by 0 bases and J by 2 bases, with 14 bases between the two germline ends. The CDR3 covers 16 residues. Germline loops: CDR1 ENHRY, CDR2 SYGVKD. CDR3 amino acids: CAISESLEGLTYEQYF. CDR3 coding DNA: TGTGCCATCAGTGAGTCGTTAGAGGGCCTTACCTACGAGCAGTACTTC.

The rearrangement joins TRBV11-2 to TRBJ2-5; 8 bases are a match to TRBD2. The CDR3 extends over 18 amino acids. The trim removed 5 bases at V and 4 bases at J, leaving 18 bases unmatched. Germline V gene data show CDR1 as SGHAT and CDR2 as FQNNGV. CDR3 DNA: TGTGCCAGCAGCCGGGTTCTGGGGTGGCGGGGGGAAGGAGAGACCCAGTACTTC. It encodes CASSRVLGWRGEGETQYF.

V and J are TRBV3-1 (or the pseudogene TRBV3-2) and TRBJ2-5; D is perhaps TRBD1 (6 bases). From germline, CDR1 is LGHDT and CDR2 YNNKEL (reference sequence). There are 14 residues in the CDR3. Trimming cost V 9 bases and J 1 base, with 15 bases left between them. CDR3 sequence (DNA): TGTGCCAGTGGTCGGGACAAGAGCCAAGAGACCCAGTACTTC. Residues: CASGRDKSQETQYF.

This chain uses TRBV5-6 with TRBJ1-6, with 8 bases that match TRBD1. Trimming cost V 3 bases and J 10 bases; bases outside gene matches: 12. There are 16 residues in the CDR3. From germline, CDR1 is SGHDT and CDR2 YYEEEE. In DNA, the CDR3 is TGTGCCAGCAGCTCACGGACAGGGTTTGGAGGGTCACCCCTCCACTTT. Its protein is CASSSRTGFGGSPLHF.

The CDR3, as DNA: TGTGCCAGCAGTTCCTATGGACTAGCGGGGTCTGATACGCAGTATTTT. Residues: CASSSYGLAGSDTQYF. This sequence joins TRBV6-2 or TRBV6-3 and TRBJ2-3, with TRBD2 matching over 12 bases. The CDR3 sequence is 16 residues long. Germline V gene lookup returns CDR1 MNHEY and CDR2 SVGEGT. The junction had 8 bases not matched to a gene; V was cut back by 4 bases and J by 6 bases.

This sequence joins TRBV12-3 or TRBV12-4 and TRBJ2-7; no reliable D call. The CDR3 has 13 amino acids. Trimming stripped 7 bases from V and 4 bases from J, with 14 bases between. CDR3 sequence: CASTKLGDYEQYF. The DNA of the CDR3 is TGTGCCAGCACCAAACTCGGTGATTACGAGCAGTACTTC.

This sequence joins TRBV4-2 and TRBJ1-2, with D possibly being TRBD1 (5 bases). This CDR3 contains 14 residues. In germline, CDR1 is LGHNA, CDR2 YNFKEQ. Deletions cut 3 bases from V and 3 bases from J, with 11 bases between. The CDR3: CASSHPGTDYGYTF. The CDR3 DNA follows: TGTGCCAGCAGCCACCCTGGGACTGACTATGGCTACACCTTC.

V is TRBV2 and J is TRBJ1-5; D possibly corresponds to TRBD1 (6 bases). This CDR3 contains 13 residues. The ends were cut back, 5 bases at V and 4 bases at J, with 9 bases in the middle. Per germline, CDR1 SNHLY and CDR2 FYNNEI. The CDR3 here is CASSYQGNQPQHF. DNA for the CDR3: TGTGCCAGCAGTTACCAGGGGAATCAGCCCCAGCATTTT.

The chain employs TRBV6-6 and TRBJ1-2; 7 nucleotides match TRBD1. CDR1 is MNHNY and CDR2 is SVGAGI in the germline V gene (reference sequence). CDR3 length: 14 amino acids. J was trimmed by 3 bases and V by 6 bases; bases with no gene match: 7. CDR3: CASSFNRGDYGYTF. CDR3 coding DNA: TGTGCCAGCAGCTTTAACAGGGGAGACTATGGCTACACCTTC.

V usage is TRBV11-2 and J usage is TRBJ2-5; D gene uncertain. V lost 0 bases and J 7 bases, leaving 6 bases between the germline ends. From germline, CDR1 is SGHAT and CDR2 FQNNGV. The CDR3 runs to 12 residues. This chain's CDR3 is CASSLDRRTQYF. CDR3 sequence (DNA): TGTGCCAGCAGCTTAGATAGAAGGACCCAGTACTTC.

The chain employs TRBV7-8 and TRBJ2-1; possibly TRBD1 for D (6 bases). V gave up 2 bases and J gave up 5 bases, with 13 bases separating them. Germline values: CDR1 SGHVS, CDR2 FQNEAQ. CDR3 length equals 15 residues. The DNA of the CDR3 is TGTGCCAGCAGCTTACAGGGGTTGTCAAACAATGAGCAGTTCTTC. It codes for CASSLQGLSNNEQFF.

V gene TRBV19 combines with J gene TRBJ2-3; maybe TRBD2 (6 bases). With 3 bases removed from V and 3 bases from J, the gap between germline ends came to 13 bases. Germline-derived CDR1 and CDR2 are LNHDA and SQIVND (reference sequence). The CDR3 loop spans 15 amino acids. The CDR3 DNA follows: TGTGCCAGTAGTATGGGGTCCGGGGGAACAGATACGCAGTATTTT. It translates to CASSMGSGGTDTQYF.

The chain uses TRBV29-1 and TRBJ2-2; perhaps TRBD2 as D (6 bases). V was cut by 6 bases and J by 6 bases, with 17 bases left in between. This CDR3 has 14 amino acids. Germline V gene lookup returns CDR1 SQVTM and CDR2 ANQGSEA. In nucleotides, the CDR3 is TGCAGCGTCCCCCGGGGGTTCGGGGCCGGGGAGCTGTTTTTT. The encoded protein is CSVPRGFGAGELFF.

The chain joins TRBV12-3 or TRBV12-4 to TRBJ2-4; 7 nucleotides match TRBD1. The CDR3 extends over 12 amino acids. The V and J ends lost 7 bases and 6 bases, in that order; junction bases with no gene match: 3. The CDR3 loop is CASNHRGNIQYF. DNA for the CDR3: TGTGCCAGCAACCACAGGGGAAACATTCAGTACTTC.

The chain joins TRBV5-1 to TRBJ2-7; 8 bases are shared with TRBD1. V lost 4 bases to trimming and J lost 4 bases; unmatched junction nucleotides: 10. The CDR3 runs to 15 residues. The germline CDR1 and CDR2 sequences are SGHRS and YFSETQ. CDR3 loop: CASSLDRGDSYEQYF. The CDR3 DNA sequence: TGCGCCAGCAGCCTTGACAGGGGTGACAGTTACGAGCAGTACTTC.